This T cell receptor (beta chain) was sequenced for a study of beta chain features in type 1 diabetes. The investigators reverse transcribed all of the isolated RNA, so they sequenced expressed TCRB transcripts. The repertoire was sequenced with immunoSEQ multiplex PCR; TCRdb's copy has only in-frame clones and lacks some. The sample consists of around 250,000 clones, roughly 22% of them appearing once. Notes on the study in general: Relative to healthy donors, patients appeared to have naive, central memory and Treg TCRB repertoires that were more similar. All four CD4+ subsets of Type 1 diabetes patients contained TCRB CDR3s that were moderately but significantly shorter.

V was trimmed by 5 bases and J by 6 bases, leaving 5 bases between them. The CDR3 is 10 amino acids. CDR1 is DFQATT, CDR2 SNEGSKA, per germline (reference sequence). This clone was recorded once. Its cognate antigen is unknown. Sequencing input: naive CD4+ T cells from blood. The clonotype comes from a woman between 35 and 50 years old with type 1 diabetes. This chain connects TRBV20-1 to TRBJ1-5; D remains ambiguous. The CDR3 nucleotides read TGCAGTGCTGGCATTCAGCCCCAGCATTTT. Protein product: CSAGIQPQHF.